This T cell receptor (beta chain) was captured in a study of blood T cell repertoires in COVID-19. Whole-study context: Acute and convalescent COVID-19 specimens originated in the United States, Italy and Spain. PBMCs, B-cell-depleted T cells, or T cells provided the cDNA or gDNA that made up the material.

The CDR3 loop spans 13 amino acids. CDR1 and CDR2 (germline): KGHSH, LQKENI. V was clipped by 3 bases and J by 2 bases, with 7 bases between them. Here immunoSEQ multiplex PCR was the method, and the copy in TCRdb shows in-frame clones only, minus some. Of about 190,000 clones listed, just under 85% were seen once; the top ten hold 5% to 6.5%. This clonotype was sampled from a woman between 65 and 79 years old with active or convalescent COVID-19. The genes are TRBV18 and TRBJ1-2; D is undetermined. Sequenced material: peripheral blood. The CDR3 bases are TGTGCCAGCTCACCGGCACCCAACTATGGCTACACCTTC. This sequence encodes CASSPAPNYGYTF.